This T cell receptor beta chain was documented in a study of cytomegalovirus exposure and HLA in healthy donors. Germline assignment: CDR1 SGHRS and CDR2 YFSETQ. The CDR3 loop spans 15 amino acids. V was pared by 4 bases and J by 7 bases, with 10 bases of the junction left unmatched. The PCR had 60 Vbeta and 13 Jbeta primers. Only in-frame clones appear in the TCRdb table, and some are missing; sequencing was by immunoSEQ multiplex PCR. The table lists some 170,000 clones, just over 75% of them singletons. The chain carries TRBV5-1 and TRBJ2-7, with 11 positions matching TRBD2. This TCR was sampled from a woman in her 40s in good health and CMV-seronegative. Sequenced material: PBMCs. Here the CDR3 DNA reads TGCGCCAGCAGCGGGTCTAGCGGGAGGACAGAAGAGCAGTACTTC. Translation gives CASSGSSGRTEEQYF. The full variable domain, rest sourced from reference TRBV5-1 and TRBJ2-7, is KAGVTQTPRYLIKTRGQQVTLSCSPISGHRSVSWYQQTPGQGLQFLFEYFSETQRNKGNFPGRFSGRQFSNSRSEMNVSTLELGDSALYLCASSGSSGRTEEQYFGPGTRLTVT.